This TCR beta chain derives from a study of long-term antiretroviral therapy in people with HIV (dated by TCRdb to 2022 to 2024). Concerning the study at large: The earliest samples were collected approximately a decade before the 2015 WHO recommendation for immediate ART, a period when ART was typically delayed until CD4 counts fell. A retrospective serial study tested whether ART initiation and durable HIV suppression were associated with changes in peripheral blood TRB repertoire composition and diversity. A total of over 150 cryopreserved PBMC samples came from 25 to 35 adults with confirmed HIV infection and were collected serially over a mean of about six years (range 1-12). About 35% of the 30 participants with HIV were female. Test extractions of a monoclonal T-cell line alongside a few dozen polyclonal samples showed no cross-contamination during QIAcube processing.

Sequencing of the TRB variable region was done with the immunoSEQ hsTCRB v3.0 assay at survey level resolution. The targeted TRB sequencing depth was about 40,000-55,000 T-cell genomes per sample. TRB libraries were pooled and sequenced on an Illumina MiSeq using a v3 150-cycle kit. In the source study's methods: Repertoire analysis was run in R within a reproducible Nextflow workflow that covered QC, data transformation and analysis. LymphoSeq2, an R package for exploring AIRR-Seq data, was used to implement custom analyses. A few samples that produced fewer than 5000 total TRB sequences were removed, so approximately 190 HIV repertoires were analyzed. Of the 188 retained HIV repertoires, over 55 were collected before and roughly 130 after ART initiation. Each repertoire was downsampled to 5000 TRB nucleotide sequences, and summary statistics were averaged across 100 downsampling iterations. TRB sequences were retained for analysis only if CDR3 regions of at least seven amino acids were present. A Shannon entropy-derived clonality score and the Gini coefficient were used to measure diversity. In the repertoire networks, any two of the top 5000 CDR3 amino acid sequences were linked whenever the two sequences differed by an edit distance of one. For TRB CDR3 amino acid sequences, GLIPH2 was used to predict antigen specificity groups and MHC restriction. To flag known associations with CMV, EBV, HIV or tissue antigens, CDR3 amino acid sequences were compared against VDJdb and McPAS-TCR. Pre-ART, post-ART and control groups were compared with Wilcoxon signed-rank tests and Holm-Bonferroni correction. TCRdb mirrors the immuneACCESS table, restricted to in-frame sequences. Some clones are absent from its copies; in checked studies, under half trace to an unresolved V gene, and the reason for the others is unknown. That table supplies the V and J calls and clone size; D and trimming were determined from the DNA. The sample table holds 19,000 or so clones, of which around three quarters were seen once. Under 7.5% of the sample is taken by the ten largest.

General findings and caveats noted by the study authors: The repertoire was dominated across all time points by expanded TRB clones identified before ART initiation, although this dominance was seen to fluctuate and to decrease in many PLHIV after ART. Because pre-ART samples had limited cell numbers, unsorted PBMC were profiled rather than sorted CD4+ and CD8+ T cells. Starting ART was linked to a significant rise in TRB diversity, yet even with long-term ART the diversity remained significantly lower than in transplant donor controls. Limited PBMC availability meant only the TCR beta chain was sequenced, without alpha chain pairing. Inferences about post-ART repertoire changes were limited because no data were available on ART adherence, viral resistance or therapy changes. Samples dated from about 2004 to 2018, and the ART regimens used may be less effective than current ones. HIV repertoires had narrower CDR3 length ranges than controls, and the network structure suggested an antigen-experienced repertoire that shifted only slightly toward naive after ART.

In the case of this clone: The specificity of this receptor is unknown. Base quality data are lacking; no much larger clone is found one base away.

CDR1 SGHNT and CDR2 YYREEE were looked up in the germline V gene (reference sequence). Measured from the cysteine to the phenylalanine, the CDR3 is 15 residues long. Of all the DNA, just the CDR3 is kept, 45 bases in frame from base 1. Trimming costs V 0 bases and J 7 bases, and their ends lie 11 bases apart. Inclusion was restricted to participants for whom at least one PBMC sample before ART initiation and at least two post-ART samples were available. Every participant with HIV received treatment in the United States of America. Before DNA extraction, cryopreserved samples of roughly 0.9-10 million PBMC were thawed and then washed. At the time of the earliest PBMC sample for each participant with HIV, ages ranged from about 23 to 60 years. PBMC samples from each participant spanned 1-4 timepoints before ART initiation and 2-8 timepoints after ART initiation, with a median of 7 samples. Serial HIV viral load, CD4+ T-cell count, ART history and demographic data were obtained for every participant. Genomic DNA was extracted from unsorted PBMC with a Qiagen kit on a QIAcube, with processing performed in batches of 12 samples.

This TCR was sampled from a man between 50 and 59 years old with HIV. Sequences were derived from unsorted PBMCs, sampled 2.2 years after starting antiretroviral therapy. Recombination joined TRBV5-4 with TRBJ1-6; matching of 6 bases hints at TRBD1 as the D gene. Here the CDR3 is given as CASSLADRPNSPLHF. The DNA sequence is TGTGCCAGCAGCTTGGCGGACAGACCAAATTCACCCCTCCACTTT.